This T cell receptor (beta chain) was sequenced during a study of T cell responses to AZD1222 COVID-19 vaccine. TCRdb's copy holds only in-frame clones and misses some; the assay was immunoSEQ multiplex PCR. The table records about 90,000 clones, over 80% of them present only once. Findings of the study overall: The span of vaccine-associated CD4 TCRs extended across spike, with dominance at 160-218 and 743-854. The donors showed a predominance of white British ancestry and of females, with possible underestimation of clonal diversity. Only a handful of AZD1222 recipients were seropositive at baseline. Reports say nearly half of spike-specific TCRs go after unmutated variant regions.

V shed 4 bases and J 5 bases; nucleotides not matched to a gene: 4. Germline values: CDR1 MDHEN, CDR2 SYDVKM. The CDR3 consists of 15 residues. For this clone: Its antigen is unidentified.

This specimen was peripheral blood, taken on day 0 of AZD1222 vaccination. The chain employs TRBV28 and TRBJ2-5; TRBD2 agrees at 13 bases. This clonotype originated in an adult in good health. Here the CDR3 DNA reads TGTGCCAGCAGTTCCGGACTAGCGGGAGTCGAGACCCAGTACTTC. This encodes CASSSGLAGVETQYF.